These 23 T cell receptor beta chains originate from one sample sequenced in a study of T cell repertoires in cytomegalovirus infection. Which antigens these TCRs recognize remains unknown. TCRdb reprocessed the reads via MiXCR and lists one record per CDR3 protein. The sample yields about 400,000 distinct CDR3 sequences, 34% seen once. The sample consisted of cultured PBMCs, taken from culture after CMV antigen stimulation. The source of these receptors is a human donor in good health (CMV status not recorded). Some clones in this sample may be carry-over from other donors' samples.

This clonotype was picked up many times. The chain employs TRBV5-6 and TRBJ2-2; tentatively, D is TRBD2 (6 bases). From germline, CDR1 is SGHDT and CDR2 YYEEEE. The CDR3 is 14 residues long. V was shortened by 4 bases and J by 5 bases, with 12 bases between the two germline ends. The CDR3 coding sequence is TGTGCCAGCAGCGGTATCGGGGGTACCGGGGAGCTGTTTTTT. It encodes CASSGIGGTGELFF.

This clonotype has a handful of counts. V and J are TRBV28 and TRBJ2-7; D remains ambiguous. V was clipped by 0 bases and J by 7 bases, with 7 bases between them. The germline CDR1 and CDR2 sequences are MDHEN and SYDVKM. The length of the CDR3 is 12 residues. In nucleotides, the CDR3 is TGTGCCAGCAGTTTATGGGGTCGTGAGCAGTACTTC. Amino acid sequence: CASSLWGREQYF.

V and J are TRBV4-1 and TRBJ2-3; 8 bases agree with TRBD2. Losses at the gene ends were 3 bases for V and 4 bases for J; bases not matched to a gene: 6. Germline V gene sequence: CDR1 MGHRA, CDR2 YSYEKL. The CDR3 spans 15 residues. CDR3 sequence (DNA): TGCGCCAGCAGCCACCAGCGGGAGACCCCAGATACGCAGTATTTT. Its protein is CASSHQRETPDTQYF.

V gene TRBV12-3 or TRBV12-4 combines with J gene TRBJ2-5; 10 nucleotides line up with TRBD2. V shed 8 bases and J 2 bases; nucleotides not matched to a gene: 5. The CDR3 has 14 amino acids. The CDR3 DNA reads TGTGCCAGCGGTCTAGCGGGGGAGCAAGAGACCCAGTACTTC. Translating it yields CASGLAGEQETQYF.

This clonotype was observed once. J is TRBJ1-4 and V is TRBV12-3 or TRBV12-4; 8 nucleotides agree with TRBD1. This CDR3 region has 14 residues. The trim removed 6 bases at V and 7 bases at J, leaving 7 bases unmatched. The CDR3 reads CASSWTGSGEKLFF. The CDR3 DNA sequence: TGTGCCAGCAGCTGGACAGGGTCGGGTGAAAAACTGTTTTTT.

The chain combines TRBV7-9 with TRBJ2-1; possible D gene TRBD2, 5 bases. The CDR3 spans 14 residues. Per the germline V gene, CDR1 is SEHNR and CDR2 is FQNEAQ (reference sequence). Trimming removed 5 bases at V and 6 bases at J, with 14 bases between. CDR3 nucleotides: TGTGCCAGCAGCCTCTTAGGAGCGGTCAATGAGCAGTTCTTC. Encoded protein: CASSLLGAVNEQFF.

The V and J genes are TRBV5-1 and TRBJ2-1; 9 bases agree with TRBD2. The V gene end was trimmed by 4 bases and the J gene end by 3 bases; junction bases not matched to a gene: 8. This CDR3 has 16 amino acids. Germline CDR1 SGHRS, CDR2 YFSETQ. CDR3 residues: CASSASGTSSYNEQFF. The CDR3 DNA sequence: TGCGCCAGCAGCGCTTCCGGGACTAGCAGCTACAATGAGCAGTTCTTC.

This clonotype was seen only once. This rearrangement joins TRBV15 to TRBJ2-1, with 9 bases that match TRBD2. The germline V gene has CDR1 LNHNV and CDR2 YYDKDF (reference sequence). V gave up 5 bases and J gave up 8 bases; unmatched junction bases: 10. The CDR3 sequence is 15 residues long. The CDR3 loop reads CATSPQAGGSDEQFF. In DNA form, the CDR3 reads TGTGCCACCAGCCCCCAGGCGGGAGGGTCAGATGAGCAGTTCTTC.

This chain uses TRBV7-2 with TRBJ2-7, with D possibly being TRBD2 (6 bases). From germline, CDR1 is SGHTA and CDR2 FQGNSA. The CDR3 has 13 amino acids. V was cut by 3 bases and J by 3 bases, with 9 bases left in between. The CDR3 loop is CASSFGLSYEQYV. The CDR3 bases are TGTGCCAGCAGCTTCGGACTAAGCTACGAGCAGTACGTC.

The sample holds many counts of this clonotype. The genes are TRBV7-8 and TRBJ2-1, with 8 bases lining up with TRBD2. Germline CDR1 reads SGHVS; CDR2 reads FQNEAQ. The CDR3 is 18 residues long. Trimming at V came to 0 bases and at J to 2 bases, leaving 9 bases not matched to a gene. CDR3 sequence: CASSLAAGGPITYNEQFF. CDR3 DNA sequence: TGTGCCAGCAGCTTAGCGGCGGGAGGCCCAATCACCTACAATGAGCAGTTCTTC. Full variable domain (outside the CDR3, taken from reference TRBV7-8 and TRBJ2-1): GAGVSQSPRYKVAKRGQDVALRCDPISGHVSLFWYQQALGQGPEFLTYFQNEAQLDKSGLPSDRFFAERPEGSVSTLKIQRTQQEDSAVYLCASSLAAGGPITYNEQFFGPGTRLTVL.

This chain connects TRBV6-1 to TRBJ2-6, with D perhaps TRBD1 (6 bases). CDR1 MNHNS and CDR2 SASEGT come from the germline V gene. This CDR3 contains 16 residues. V was clipped by 8 bases and J by 0 bases, with 14 bases between them. CDR3 residues: CASRQVTSSGANVLTF. The CDR3 DNA sequence: TGTGCCAGCCGACAGGTTACGAGCTCTGGGGCCAACGTCCTGACTTTC.

This clonotype occurred once. The chain carries TRBV6-1 and TRBJ1-4; tentatively, D is TRBD1 (6 bases). The V and J ends lost 3 bases and 0 bases respectively, with 14 bases between them. Germline CDR1 reads MNHNS; CDR2 reads SASEGT. This CDR3 is built from 17 residues. DNA for the CDR3: TGTGCCAGCAGTGATCCTGGACAGTTTGCAACTAATGAAAAACTGTTTTTT. Its protein is CASSDPGQFATNEKLFF.

This clonotype was detected only a few times. The chain employs TRBV2 and TRBJ1-5; a weak D match, TRBD1 (5 bases). Between the trimmed V and J ends, which lost 3 bases and 3 bases, there was a span of 12 bases. This CDR3 spans 15 amino acids. CDR1 and CDR2 (germline): SNHLY, FYNNEI. CDR3 in amino acids: CASSDGGRDNQPQHF. CDR3 nucleotides: TGTGCCAGCAGTGATGGGGGACGGGACAATCAGCCCCAGCATTTT.

This clonotype was found many times. The rearrangement joins TRBV11-2 to TRBJ2-1, with D hard to call. Trimming cost V 3 bases and J 4 bases, with 7 bases left between them. The CDR3 covers 13 residues. Germline CDR1 is SGHAT and CDR2 is FQNNGV. As DNA, the CDR3 is TGTGCCAGCAGCTTGTCCAGATACAATGAGCAGTTCTTC. Its translation is CASSLSRYNEQFF.

The chain employs TRBV19 and TRBJ1-6; unclear D gene. The V gene's germline CDR1 is LNHDA and CDR2 SQIVND (reference sequence). CDR3 length: 15 residues. V was clipped by 3 bases and J by 11 bases, with 17 bases between them. CDR3 region: CASSIGSLNKAPLHF. The CDR3 bases are TGTGCCAGTAGTATTGGCAGCCTCAATAAGGCACCCCTCCACTTT. The full variable domain, in which reference TRBV19 and TRBJ1-6 provide the parts outside the CDR3, is DGGITQSPKYLFRKEGQNVTLSCEQNLNHDAMYWYRQDPGQGLRLIYYSQIVNDFQKGDIAEGYSVSREKKESFPLTVTSAQKNPTAFYLCASSIGSLNKAPLHFGNGTRLTVT.

This rearrangement joins TRBV6-2 or TRBV6-3 to TRBJ2-7; a weak D match, TRBD1 (5 bases). The CDR3 totals 13 residues. The V end was cut by 2 bases, the J end by 3 bases, with 8 bases between. Germline CDR1 reads MNHEY; CDR2 reads SVGEGT. CDR3 sequence: CASSYVQGYEQYV. The CDR3 bases are TGTGCCAGCAGTTACGTCCAGGGCTACGAGCAGTACGTC.

This chain links TRBV7-8 with TRBJ1-5, with D unclear. Germline CDR1 and CDR2: SGHVS and FQNEAQ. Trimming removed 8 bases from V and 0 bases from J, with 5 bases in between. The CDR3 is 12 residues long. The CDR3 region has the DNA TGTGCCAGCGGGTATAGCAATCAGCCCCAGCATTTT. Amino acids: CASGYSNQPQHF.

The CDR3 region has the DNA TGCGCCAGCAGCCGGACTCAAAGCTCCTACAATGAGCAGTTCTTC. The encoded protein is CASSRTQSSYNEQFF. The chain joins TRBV5-1 to TRBJ2-1; a weak D match, TRBD2 (5 bases). The CDR3 has 15 amino acids. Germline CDR1 SGHRS, CDR2 YFSETQ. Trimming took 4 bases from V and 0 from J, leaving 11 bases between them. Full variable domain (remainder filled in from reference TRBV5-1 and TRBJ2-1): KAGVTQTPRYLIKTRGQQVTLSCSPISGHRSVSWYQQTPGQGLQFLFEYFSETQRNKGNFPGRFSGRQFSNSRSEMNVSTLELGDSALYLCASSRTQSSYNEQFFGPGTRLTVL.

This clonotype has a single count. This chain links TRBV2 with TRBJ2-7; D gene ambiguous. The V end lost 4 bases, the J end lost 1 base, and 11 bases lay between the germline ends. The CDR3 extends over 14 amino acids. CDR1 is SNHLY, CDR2 FYNNEI, per germline. CDR3 in DNA: TGTGCCAGCAGTGTTCGGCAGACTTCCTACGAGCAGTACTTC. Residues: CASSVRQTSYEQYF.

V usage is TRBV7-9 and J usage is TRBJ2-7; no clear D. This CDR3 is built from 14 residues. V shed 1 base and J shed 2 bases, with 9 bases lying between them. The germline gives CDR1 SEHNR, CDR2 FQNEAQ (reference sequence). CDR3 loop: CASSLGPRTYEQYV. DNA for the CDR3: TGTGCCAGCAGCTTAGGGCCCAGAACCTACGAGCAGTACGTC.

The rearrangement links TRBV12-5 to TRBJ2-3; D is uncertain. The length of the CDR3 is 13 residues. Per germline, CDR1 LGHNT and CDR2 FRNRAP. The ends were cut back, 1 base at V and 0 bases at J, with 2 bases in the middle. The CDR3 reads CASGLGSTDTQYF. DNA of the CDR3: TGTGCTAGTGGTTTGGGTAGCACAGATACGCAGTATTTT.

This clonotype appeared many times. This chain joins TRBV7-2 and TRBJ1-1; no clear D gene. Looked up from germline, CDR1 is SGHTA and CDR2 is FQGNSA. The CDR3 spans 13 residues. Between the trimmed V and J ends, which lost 7 bases and 0 bases, there was a span of 9 bases. This CDR3 is CASTQQLNTEAFF. The CDR3 nucleotides read TGTGCCAGCACCCAACAGCTGAACACTGAAGCTTTCTTT.

The chain's CDR3 is CASSTGGPNIQYF. The DNA of the CDR3 is TGTGCCAGTAGTACGGGGGGACCCAACATTCAGTACTTC. The chain links TRBV19 to TRBJ2-4, with 7 positions matching TRBD2. The CDR3 runs to 13 residues. The J segment lost 7 bases and the V segment lost 4 bases, leaving 4 bases of the junction unmatched. Germline CDR1 LNHDA, CDR2 SQIVND (reference sequence).